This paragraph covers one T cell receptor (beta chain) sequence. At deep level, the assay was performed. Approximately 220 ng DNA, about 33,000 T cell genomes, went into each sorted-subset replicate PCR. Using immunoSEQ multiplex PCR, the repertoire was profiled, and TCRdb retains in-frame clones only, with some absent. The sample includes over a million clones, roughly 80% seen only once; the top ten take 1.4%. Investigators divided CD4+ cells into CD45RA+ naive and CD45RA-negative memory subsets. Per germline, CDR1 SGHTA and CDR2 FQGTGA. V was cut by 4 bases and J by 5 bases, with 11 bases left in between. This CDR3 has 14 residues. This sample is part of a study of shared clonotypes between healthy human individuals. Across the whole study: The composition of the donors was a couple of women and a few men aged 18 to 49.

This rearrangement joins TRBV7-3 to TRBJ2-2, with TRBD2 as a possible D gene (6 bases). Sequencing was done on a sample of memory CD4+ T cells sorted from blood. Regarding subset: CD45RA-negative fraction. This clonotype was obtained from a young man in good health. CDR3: CASSSGLKTGELFF. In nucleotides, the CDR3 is TGTGCCAGCAGCTCGGGACTCAAGACCGGGGAGCTGTTTTTT.